This T cell receptor beta chain emerged from a study of blood T cell repertoires in COVID-19. Germline V gene lookup returns CDR1 WNHNN and CDR2 SYGVQD (reference sequence). Trimming cost V 6 bases and J 4 bases; bases outside gene matches: 11. The CDR3 spans 16 residues. TCRdb's copy holds only in-frame clones and misses some; the assay was immunoSEQ multiplex PCR. The sample records just over 300,000 clones, roughly 88% being singletons. J is TRBJ1-1 and V is TRBV10-1; 10 bases agree with TRBD1. This receptor was taken from a man younger than 40 who had recovered from COVID-19. The sequenced sample was PBMCs or T cells enriched from blood (not recorded which). In DNA form, the CDR3 reads TGCGCCAGCAGCTATTTCCGGGACAGGGGTCCCACTGAAGCTTTCTTT. This encodes CASSYFRDRGPTEAFF.